This T cell receptor (beta chain) was identified during a study of cytomegalovirus exposure and HLA in healthy donors. The study's findings and limits: A few of the chains that were CMV-associated were confirmed in vitro to be specific for CMV antigens. It was assumed in the presence/absence analyses that sequencing depth was roughly uniform across donors.

The study ran its PCR with 60 Vbeta and 13 Jbeta primers. Libraries were prepared by immunoSEQ multiplex PCR; TCRdb keeps only in-frame clonotypes and omits some of them. The sample contains more than 90,000 clones, approximately 72% of which appear only once. Unmatched junction bases numbered 9, after V lost 2 bases and J lost 6 bases. Germline V gene lookup returns CDR1 SGHTA and CDR2 FQGNSA. There are 16 residues in the CDR3. Concerning this clone itself: Its target is unknown.

V and J are TRBV7-2 and TRBJ2-3; 9 nucleotides match TRBD2. The sample consisted of PBMCs. The receptor comes from a man aged 40-49 years in good health and CMV-seropositive. In nucleotides, the CDR3 is TGTGCCAGCAGCTTAAAAGGCGGGAGGGGCGCGGATACGCAGTATTTT. This sequence encodes CASSLKGGRGADTQYF.